This T cell receptor beta chain was documented in a study of breast tumors, draining lymph nodes, adjacent tissues. Breast cancer patients provided tissue from their axillary draining lymph nodes. Study-level findings and limits: Data fit most tumor T cells coming from lymph node, expanding in tumor. Tumors had less TCR diversity than lymph nodes, more than nontumor tissue. Luminal-like breast cancer showed significantly higher tumor–nontumor repertoire similarity than basal-like.

As to this clonotype: The antigen is undetermined. Given a much more abundant clone one base away, this may be a read error.

TCRdb independently ran MiXCR on the multiplex PCR reads; one entry per CDR3 protein. The top ten clones hold approximately 1% of a sample with approximately 280,000 distinct CDR3 sequences, about 33% of them seen once. The TCR originated in a female donor with breast cancer. Some clones in this sample may be carry-over from other donors' samples. The sample was axillary lymph node tissue.

The CDR3 region is CASSYFGGTDTPYF. The CDR3 DNA follows: TGTGCCAGCAGTTACTTCGGAGGCACAGATACGCCGTATTTT. V is TRBV6-5 and J is TRBJ2-3; D is possibly TRBD2 (5 bases). The CDR3 runs to 14 residues. Per the germline V gene, CDR1 is MNHEY and CDR2 is SVGAGI.